This T cell receptor beta chain appears in the sequencing data of a study of shared T cell receptors in the human thymus. The CDR3 runs to 12 residues. Germline assignment: CDR1 LNHDA and CDR2 SQIVND (reference sequence). The V end was cut by 10 bases, the J end by 4 bases, with 13 bases between. Sequencing was performed with immunoSEQ multiplex PCR; in TCRdb, only in-frame clones are kept and a portion is missing. The data show 650,000 to 950,000 clones, around 85% seen once. These data were also filed under a second study, of human thymus T cells. That work adds: Resections from corrective heart surgery supplied the thymus tissue.

The chain has TRBV19 and TRBJ1-2; weak D call: TRBD1 (6 bases). The specimen was thymocytes. This clonotype was sampled from a girl under three years old with a congenital heart defect. The DNA of the CDR3 is TGTGCCACCCAGACAGGCGGCTATGGCTACACCTTC. It is translated as CATQTGGYGYTF.